This T cell receptor (beta chain) was identified during a study of blood T cell repertoires in COVID-19. Overall study: Acute and convalescent COVID-19 specimens originated in the United States, Italy and Spain. PBMCs, B-cell-depleted T cells, or T cells were the source of the cDNA or gDNA that made up the material.

The CDR3 has 14 amino acids. Germline V gene lookup returns CDR1 KGHDR and CDR2 SFDVKD. V was cut by 3 bases and J by 2 bases, with 9 bases left in between. Assignments of participants to cohorts depended upon their own reported clinical history. Cohort 3 recovered donors had two negative PCRs, clearance, or symptom resolution. TCRdb keeps only in-frame clones here, not all; method: immunoSEQ multiplex PCR. This sample carries hundreds of thousands of clones, roughly nine tenths of them seen once, and the ten largest clones take around 1.1%. The clonotype originates from a man under 40 who had recovered from COVID-19. This chain connects TRBV24-1 to TRBJ2-5, with D perhaps TRBD1 (5 bases). Sequencing used PBMCs or T cells enriched from blood (not recorded which). CDR3: CATSDLTEQETQYF. The CDR3 DNA follows: TGTGCCACCAGTGATCTGACAGAACAAGAGACCCAGTACTTC.